The TCR beta chain described here comes from a study of blood T cell repertoires in COVID-19. The participants were between roughly 18 and 89 years old and came from under 25 US areas. Symptom resolution, clearance, or two negative PCRs marked the recovered donors of Cohort 3. Per the original data handling: Reference gene primer amplification gave estimated nucleated cell counts. Libraries were prepared by immunoSEQ multiplex PCR; TCRdb keeps only in-frame clonotypes and omits some of them. V, J and clone size are taken as reported in that table, and D and trimming were inferred from the DNA itself. In the table there are some 330,000 clones, roughly four fifths of which are singletons. The source material was PBMCs or T cells enriched from blood (not recorded which). The TCR comes from a woman aged 45 to 65 who had recovered from COVID-19.

Here the CDR3 DNA reads TGTGCCAGCAGCCAAGGTCCGAGAAACACTGAAGCTTTCTTT. Translation: CASSQGPRNTEAFF. This sequence joins TRBV3-1 (or the pseudogene TRBV3-2) and TRBJ1-1; the D is unclear. Looked up from germline, CDR1 is LGHDT and CDR2 is YNNKEL (reference sequence). V was pared by 1 base and J by 2 bases, with 8 bases between. This CDR3 region has 14 residues.